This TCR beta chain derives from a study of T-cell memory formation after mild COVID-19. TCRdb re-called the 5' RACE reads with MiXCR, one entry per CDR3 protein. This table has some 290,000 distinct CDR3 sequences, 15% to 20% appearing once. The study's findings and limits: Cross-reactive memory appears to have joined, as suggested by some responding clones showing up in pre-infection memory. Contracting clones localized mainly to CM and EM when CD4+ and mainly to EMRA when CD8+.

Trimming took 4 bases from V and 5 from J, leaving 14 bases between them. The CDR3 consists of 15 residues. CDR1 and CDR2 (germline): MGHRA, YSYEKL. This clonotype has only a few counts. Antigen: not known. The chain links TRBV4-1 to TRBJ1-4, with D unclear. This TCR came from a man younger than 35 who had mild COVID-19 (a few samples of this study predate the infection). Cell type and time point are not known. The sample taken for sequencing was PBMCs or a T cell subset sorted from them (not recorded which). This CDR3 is CASSPSPGRNEKLFF. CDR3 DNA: TGCGCCAGCAGCCCTTCACCCGGTAGGAATGAAAAACTGTTTTTT.